This TCR beta chain originates from a study of CXCR3-negative and CXCR3-positive naive CD8 T cells. Study at large: The study obtained roughly 130 million TRB reads, about 1.5 +/- 0.3 million per library.

5' RACE with UMI labels generated the TRB cDNA libraries. TCRdb reworked the 5' RACE reads into one entry per CDR3 protein, no DNA. The sample data list under 45,000 distinct CDR3 sequences. Study-level points and caveats: Naive CXCR3-positive and CXCR3-negative cells shared TRBV-TRBJ usage; memory cells diverged. Comparison of naive subsets found surface CD5 to be comparable, and TCR strength was inferred on the basis of TRB CDR3 properties. PBMCs showed partially decreased CXCR3 expression after cryopreservation, and most assays used fresh PBMCs.

Of note for this clonotype: Antigen: not known.

The germline CDR1 and CDR2 sequences are MDHEN and SYDVKM. This CDR3 has 17 amino acids. The source material was memory CD8+ T cells from blood. This rearrangement joins TRBV28 to TRBJ2-1. This clonotype was obtained from a human donor in good health. Some clones in this sample may be carry-over from other donors' samples. The CDR3 sequence is CASSLFITGGPHNEQFF.